The T cell receptor beta chain described here comes from a study of T cell responses to AZD1222 COVID-19 vaccine. About the study: Whether given at about 4 or about 12 weeks, second doses were pooled.

The V and J ends lost 3 bases and 0 bases respectively, with 14 bases between them. This CDR3 is 15 amino acids long. Germline V gene data show CDR1 as GTSNPN and CDR2 as SVGIG (reference sequence). Only in-frame clones appear in the TCRdb table, and some are missing; sequencing was by immunoSEQ multiplex PCR. The table lists some 140,000 clones, more than 85% of them singletons. In this sample, this clone turned up a few times. The sequencing used peripheral blood, collected on day 0 of AZD1222 vaccination. The genes are TRBV30 and TRBJ1-2; D might be TRBD1 (5 bases). This TCR came from an adult in good health. For the CDR3, the DNA is TGTGCCTGGAGCCACCGAGGGACTGCTAACTATGGCTACACCTTC. This encodes CAWSHRGTANYGYTF.